A single sample is the source of the 12 T cell receptor beta chains below, sequenced in a study of cytomegalovirus exposure and HLA in healthy donors. Primers included in the PCR were 60 Vbeta and 13 Jbeta primers. Clones were sequenced by immunoSEQ multiplex PCR, and TCRdb holds only the in-frame ones, with some missing. Of approximately 160,000 clones in the sample, more than 60% were seen once. Sequencing was done on a sample of PBMCs. These receptors were collected from a woman in her fifties or sixties in good health and CMV-seropositive.

In nucleotides, the CDR3 is TGTGCCAGCAGCTCGGGAAATGGAGAGACCCAGTACTTC. It encodes CASSSGNGETQYF. V usage is TRBV7-2 and J usage is TRBJ2-5; possibly TRBD2 for D (5 bases). Germline CDR1 SGHTA, CDR2 FQGNSA. This CDR3 has 13 amino acids. V was shortened by 4 bases and J by 4 bases, with 10 bases between the two germline ends. Looking up the rest from reference TRBV7-2 and TRBJ2-5 gives the full variable domain: GAGVSQSPSNKVTEKGKDVELRCDPISGHTALYWYRQSLGQGLEFLIYFQGNSAPDKSGLPSDRFSAERTGGSVSTLTIQRTQQEDSAVYLCASSSGNGETQYFGPGTRLLVL.

V and J are TRBV10-3 and TRBJ1-3, with D possibly matching TRBD1 (5 bases). There are 14 residues in the CDR3. The germline V gene encodes CDR1 ENHRY and CDR2 SYGVKD. V lost 10 bases and J 0 bases, leaving 13 bases between the germline ends. CDR3 nucleotide sequence: TGTGCCACCCAAAACAGGTCCTCTGGAAACACCATATATTTT. Translated, it gives CATQNRSSGNTIYF.

The CDR3 bases are TGTGCCAGCAGTGCCCCGACTGTAGCCAAAAACATTCAGTACTTC. It encodes CASSAPTVAKNIQYF. The genes are TRBV28 and TRBJ2-4; no clear D. In germline, CDR1 is MDHEN, CDR2 SYDVKM. The CDR3 spans 15 residues. Deletions cut 5 bases from V and 0 bases from J, with 11 bases between. Supplemented by reference TRBV28 and TRBJ2-4, the full variable domain reads DVKVTQSSRYLVKRTGEKVFLECVQDMDHENMFWYRQDPGLGLRLIYFSYDVKMKEKGDIPEGYSVSREKKERFSLILESASTNQTSMYLCASSAPTVAKNIQYFGAGTRLSVL.

The genes are TRBV28 and TRBJ1-4, with D perhaps matching TRBD1 (5 bases). The germline gives CDR1 MDHEN, CDR2 SYDVKM. Trimming took 3 bases from V and 7 from J, leaving 12 bases between them. CDR3 length equals 14 residues. The DNA for the CDR3 is TGTGCCAGCAGTTTCCCGGGGGTCGGTGAAAAACTGTTTTTT. This translates into CASSFPGVGEKLFF.

The V gene is TRBV11-2, the J gene TRBJ1-2; the match to TRBD1 covers 11 bases. The CDR3 runs to 16 residues. Per the germline V gene, CDR1 is SGHAT and CDR2 is FQNNGV. Trimming removed 1 base from V and 6 bases from J; junction bases left unmatched: 7. The CDR3 DNA sequence: TGTGCCAGCAGCTTAGGACCGGGACAGGGGGATGATGGCTACACCTTC. Amino acids: CASSLGPGQGDDGYTF.

V usage is TRBV9 and J usage is TRBJ2-4; 7 nucleotides line up with TRBD1. V was clipped by 2 bases and J by 5 bases; unmatched bases: 4. Germline V lookup: CDR1 SGDLS, CDR2 YYNGEE. The CDR3 is 14 residues long. CDR3 sequence reads: CASSVRDSQNIQYF. In DNA form, the CDR3 reads TGTGCCAGCAGCGTTCGGGACAGCCAAAACATTCAGTACTTC. Complete variable domain (other parts from reference TRBV9 and TRBJ2-4): DSGVTQTPKHLITATGQRVTLRCSPRSGDLSVYWYQQSLDQGLQFLIQYYNGEERAKGNILERFSAQQFPDLHSELNLSSLELGDSALYFCASSVRDSQNIQYFGAGTRLSVL.

The CDR3 protein is CASSLEPWEPDRDTEAFF. The CDR3 DNA is TGCGCCAGCAGCTTGGAGCCTTGGGAACCGGACAGGGACACTGAAGCTTTCTTT. The chain carries TRBV5-1 and TRBJ1-1; TRBD1 matches 8 bases. The CDR3 runs 18 residues. V lost 0 bases, J lost 3 bases, and 13 bases stayed unmatched. CDR1 and CDR2 (germline): SGHRS, YFSETQ.

The V and J genes are TRBV7-8 and TRBJ1-5; the match to TRBD1 covers 7 bases. In germline, CDR1 is SGHVS, CDR2 FQNEAQ. V was pared by 0 bases and J by 7 bases, with 3 bases of the junction left unmatched. The CDR3 spans 14 residues. The CDR3 DNA is TGTGCCAGCAGCTTAGCACAGGGGCGGCAGCCCCAGCATTTT. It yields the protein CASSLAQGRQPQHF.

The chain combines TRBV27 with TRBJ2-1; 9 positions match TRBD2. Trimming cost V 1 base and J 7 bases; bases outside gene matches: 8. Germline V gene data show CDR1 as MNHEY and CDR2 as SMNVEV (reference sequence). The CDR3 totals 16 residues. CDR3 sequence (DNA): TGTGCCAGCAGTTTATTTGCGAGCGGGAGGAGGAATGAGCAGTTCTTC. Protein: CASSLFASGRRNEQFF.

The V and J genes are TRBV2 and TRBJ2-7, with TRBD1 as a possible D gene (6 bases). V was clipped by 9 bases and J by 0 bases, with 12 bases between them. The CDR3 is made up of 13 amino acids. Germline lookup yields CDR1 SNHLY and CDR2 FYNNEI. This chain's CDR3 is CASHRESSYEQYF. The DNA for the CDR3 is TGTGCCAGTCACAGGGAAAGCTCCTACGAGCAGTACTTC. Filled out from reference TRBV2 and TRBJ2-7, the complete variable domain reads EPEVTQTPSHQVTQMGQEVILRCVPISNHLYFYWYRQILGQKVEFLVSFYNNEISEKSEIFDDQFSVERPDGSNFTLKIRSTKLEDSAMYFCASHRESSYEQYFGPGTRLTVT.

The V call is TRBV2, the J call TRBJ1-2, with D perhaps TRBD1 (6 bases). V gave up 6 bases and J gave up 2 bases, with 16 bases separating them. There are 15 residues in the CDR3. Looked up from germline, CDR1 is SNHLY and CDR2 is FYNNEI. For the CDR3, the DNA is TGTGCCAGCAGAACCGAAGGGAGGGGGAACTATGGCTACACCTTC. Encoded protein: CASRTEGRGNYGYTF.

J is TRBJ2-7 and V is TRBV28, with TRBD1 identical over 10 bases. The CDR3 contains 16 residues. The germline gives CDR1 MDHEN, CDR2 SYDVKM. Trimming cost V 8 bases and J 2 bases; bases outside gene matches: 12. CDR3: CASSPPTGTGAYEQYF. The CDR3 DNA follows: TGTGCCAGCTCCCCTCCCACCGGGACAGGGGCCTACGAGCAGTACTTC.